The 15 T cell receptor beta chains reported below all come from one sample, sequenced in a study of blood T cell repertoires in COVID-19. The assay was immunoSEQ multiplex PCR, and TCRdb's table has in-frame clones only and misses some. Of a few hundred thousand clones listed, approximately 78% are singletons. The sample taken for sequencing was peripheral blood. All receptors come from a woman in her seventies with COVID-19, enrolled during active disease.

The chain has TRBV6-5 and TRBJ2-7, with 7 bases identical to TRBD2. J lost 1 base, V lost 0 bases, and 6 bases had no gene match. This CDR3 has 16 residues. Per the germline V gene, CDR1 is MNHEY and CDR2 is SVGAGI. CDR3 loop: CASSYSGGRASYEQYF. The CDR3, as DNA: TGTGCCAGCAGTTACTCGGGCGGGAGAGCGTCCTACGAGCAGTACTTC.

This chain connects TRBV6-6 to TRBJ2-7, with D perhaps matching TRBD1 (8 bases). CDR1 is MNHNY, CDR2 SVGAGI, per germline (reference sequence). The CDR3 length is 15 residues. The V end was cut by 6 bases, the J end by 0 bases, with 15 bases between. The CDR3 here is CASSGGTGDSYEQYF. The DNA of the CDR3 is TGTGCCAGCAGCGGGGGGACAGGTGACTCCTACGAGCAGTACTTC.

V gene TRBV6-5 combines with J gene TRBJ2-3, with a possible D match to TRBD2 (6 bases). Trimming pared 0 bases from V and 2 bases from J, leaving 12 bases between. Germline CDR1 is MNHEY and CDR2 is SVGAGI. This CDR3 is 16 amino acids long. CDR3 in DNA: TGTGCCAGCAGTTACTCGAGTAGCGGAGCCACAGATACGCAGTATTTT. It yields the protein CASSYSSSGATDTQYF.

The J gene is TRBJ1-1, the V gene TRBV3-1 (or the pseudogene TRBV3-2); D call uncertain. There are 14 residues in the CDR3. The V and J ends lost 1 base and 4 bases respectively, with 10 bases between them. Germline CDR1 LGHDT, CDR2 YNNKEL (reference sequence). CDR3 coding DNA: TGTGCCAGCAGCCAAGTCGGTGATTCCACTGAAGCTTTCTTT. Translating it yields CASSQVGDSTEAFF.

There are a few counts of this clone. The chain recombines TRBV3-1 (or the pseudogene TRBV3-2) with TRBJ2-7, with D unclear. CDR1 LGHDT and CDR2 YNNKEL come from the germline V gene (reference sequence). V was trimmed by 1 base and J by 6 bases, leaving 10 bases between them. The CDR3 extends over 13 amino acids. The CDR3 DNA reads as TGTGCCAGCAGCCAAGTCGGAGCCGGCGAGCAGTACTTC. Translation gives CASSQVGAGEQYF.

The table lists this clone with a few counts. This chain connects TRBV7-2 to TRBJ2-7; 15 bases fit TRBD2. The V gene's germline CDR1 is SGHTA and CDR2 FQGNSA. The CDR3 sequence is 17 residues long. J lost 5 bases, V lost 3 bases, and 8 bases had no gene match. CDR3 region: CASSLNVRTSGRDEQYF. The CDR3 DNA reads TGTGCCAGCAGCTTGAACGTTAGGACTAGCGGGAGGGACGAGCAGTACTTC.

J is TRBJ2-5 and V is TRBV24-1; 8 nucleotides align to TRBD2. V lost 9 bases to trimming and J lost 5 bases; unmatched junction nucleotides: 4. The CDR3 spans 12 residues. The germline gives CDR1 KGHDR, CDR2 SFDVKD. The CDR3, as DNA: TGTGCCACCTCGGGGGGGTCGGAGACCCAGTACTTC. It translates to CATSGGSETQYF.

This chain joins TRBV10-3 and TRBJ1-5; 10 bases fit TRBD1. Germline loops: CDR1 ENHRY, CDR2 SYGVKD. The trim removed 5 bases at V and 6 bases at J, leaving 7 bases unmatched. The CDR3 is 15 residues long. The CDR3 DNA reads TGTGCCATCAGTCCGGGACAGGGGCAAGTTCAGCCCCAGCATTTT. Encoded protein: CAISPGQGQVQPQHF.

The chain links TRBV5-1 to TRBJ2-6; D may be TRBD1 (5 bases). The CDR3 is made up of 17 amino acids. Germline V gene data show CDR1 as SGHRS and CDR2 as YFSETQ. V lost 3 bases, J lost 0 bases, and 13 bases lay in between. CDR3 loop: CASSWGRDPSGANVLTF. Written as DNA, the CDR3 is TGCGCCAGCAGCTGGGGCAGGGATCCCTCTGGGGCCAACGTCCTGACTTTC.

The rearrangement uses TRBV13 and TRBJ1-1; possibly TRBD1 for D (5 bases). The ends were cut back, 6 bases at V and 5 bases at J, with 13 bases in the middle. CDR3 length: 13 amino acids. The germline CDR1 and CDR2 sequences are PRHDT and FYEKMQ (reference sequence). CDR3: CASSPQQETEAFF. The CDR3 DNA sequence: TGTGCCAGCAGTCCTCAACAGGAAACTGAAGCTTTCTTT.

As to this clone: One end of the junction does not line up with germline, which may come from a read error. The genes are TRBV4-3 and TRBJ2-5, with D maybe TRBD1 (6 bases). Looked up from germline, CDR1 is LGHNA and CDR2 is YSLEER. The CDR3 sequence is 15 residues long. The CDR3 loop reads CARSRTLDSTETQYF. DNA of the CDR3: TGCGCCCGCAGCCGGACCTTGGACAGCACAGAGACCCAGTACTTC.

This chain joins TRBV3-1 (or the pseudogene TRBV3-2) and TRBJ1-1, with TRBD1 as a possible D gene (5 bases). The CDR3 loop spans 14 amino acids. Germline V gene lookup returns CDR1 LGHDT and CDR2 YNNKEL (reference sequence). Trimming took off 2 bases at V and 3 bases at J, with 10 bases between the two ends. CDR3 coding DNA: TGTGCCAGCAGCCAATGGGGCGAGGACACTGAAGCTTTCTTT. Protein: CASSQWGEDTEAFF.

The chain carries TRBV28 and TRBJ1-5, with TRBD1 identical over 10 bases. There are 19 residues in the CDR3. From germline, CDR1 is MDHEN and CDR2 SYDVKM. Unmatched junction bases numbered 16, after V lost 6 bases and J lost 2 bases. CDR3 region: CASRPNWDRGGMGNQPQHF. The CDR3, as DNA: TGTGCCAGCAGGCCTAACTGGGACAGGGGAGGAATGGGCAATCAGCCCCAGCATTTT.

The gene calls are TRBV3-1 (or the pseudogene TRBV3-2) and TRBJ2-2; 8 bases are a match to TRBD1. V was clipped by 0 bases and J by 3 bases; unmatched bases: 3. Germline V CDR1 and CDR2: LGHDT, YNNKEL (reference sequence). The CDR3 length is 16 residues. CDR3 region: CASSQDRQGHTGELFF. CDR3 coding DNA: TGTGCCAGCAGCCAAGACAGACAGGGGCACACCGGGGAGCTGTTTTTT.

This rearrangement joins TRBV19 to TRBJ1-5; 9 nucleotides match TRBD1. The J segment lost 6 bases and the V segment lost 4 bases, leaving 4 bases of the junction unmatched. Germline-derived CDR1 and CDR2 are LNHDA and SQIVND (reference sequence). This CDR3 comprises 14 residues. This CDR3 is CASSTDRGAQPQHF. Written as DNA, the CDR3 is TGTGCCAGTAGTACGGACAGGGGCGCTCAGCCCCAGCATTTT. Filled out from reference TRBV19 and TRBJ1-5, the complete variable domain reads DGGITQSPKYLFRKEGQNVTLSCEQNLNHDAMYWYRQDPGQGLRLIYYSQIVNDFQKGDIAEGYSVSREKKESFPLTVTSAQKNPTAFYLCASSTDRGAQPQHFGDGTRLSIL.